The 17 T cell receptor beta chains below come from one sample, sequenced in a study of blood T cells in healthy people across ages. Then a second PCR, running about 6 to 12 cycles, was carried out with a sample-barcoded 5' primer and a J-beta primer mix. TCRdb reprocessed the 5' RACE reads via MiXCR and lists one record per CDR3 protein. The table records roughly 730,000 distinct CDR3 sequences, around three fifths of them present only once. The sequencing sample was made of blood. The receptor set was obtained from a man in his forties or fifties in good health.

This clonotype has more than one count but fewer than ten. The V gene is TRBV28, the J gene TRBJ2-6; D may be TRBD2 (6 bases). This CDR3 region has 17 residues. Looked up from germline, CDR1 is MDHEN and CDR2 is SYDVKM. The V end lost 2 bases, the J end lost 1 base, and 12 bases lay between the germline ends. The CDR3 DNA reads as TGTGCCAGCAGTTTACCAGTCGCGGGGTCTGGGGCCAACGTCCTGACTTTC. It translates to CASSLPVAGSGANVLTF.

V usage is TRBV4-3 and J usage is TRBJ2-1; a weak D match, TRBD2 (5 bases). This CDR3 spans 13 amino acids. Per germline, CDR1 LGHNA and CDR2 YSLEER. V was cut by 0 bases and J by 12 bases, with 12 bases left in between. CDR3: CASSQDLSEGQFF. CDR3 sequence (DNA): TGCGCCAGCAGCCAAGATTTAAGCGAGGGGCAGTTCTTC.

J is TRBJ1-2 and V is TRBV5-1; 7 nucleotides agree with TRBD1. CDR3 length equals 16 residues. Unmatched junction bases numbered 11, after V lost 4 bases and J lost 2 bases. The germline V gene encodes CDR1 SGHRS and CDR2 YFSETQ. The CDR3 spells CASSAVGTETNYGYTF. DNA for the CDR3: TGCGCCAGCAGCGCGGTTGGGACAGAGACCAACTATGGCTACACCTTC.

This clonotype was counted once. V and J are TRBV15 and TRBJ1-5; D remains ambiguous. V was pared by 0 bases and J by 3 bases, with 12 bases between. This CDR3 is 16 amino acids long. Germline V gene lookup returns CDR1 LNHNV and CDR2 YYDKDF (reference sequence). CDR3 sequence: CATSRERLRDNQPQHF. In DNA, the CDR3 is TGTGCCACCAGCAGAGAAAGACTGCGGGACAATCAGCCCCAGCATTTT.

V is TRBV2 and J is TRBJ2-5; 7 nucleotides match TRBD1. CDR3 size: 13 residues. The ends lost 6 bases at V and 2 bases at J; junction bases unmatched: 3. The germline V gene has CDR1 SNHLY and CDR2 FYNNEI. Here the CDR3 DNA reads TGTGCCAGCAGCATGACAGGGCAAGAGACCCAGTACTTC. Translating gives CASSMTGQETQYF.

The rearrangement uses TRBV20-1 and TRBJ2-5, with 7 bases lining up with TRBD1. This CDR3 spans 12 amino acids. The V gene end was trimmed by 5 bases and the J gene end by 11 bases; junction bases not matched to a gene: 11. The germline CDR1 and CDR2 sequences are DFQATT and SNEGSKA (reference sequence). The CDR3 is CSAQIRGNEQYF. CDR3 nucleotides: TGCAGTGCTCAGATCAGGGGGAATGAGCAGTACTTC.

The V and J genes are TRBV29-1 and TRBJ2-2; TRBD1 agrees at 8 bases. With V trimmed by 7 bases and J by 7 bases, 8 bases remained unmatched. Germline CDR1 reads SQVTM; CDR2 reads ANQGSEA. There are 13 residues in the CDR3. The CDR3, as DNA: TGCAGCGCCAAGACAGGGGATGTCGGGGAGCTGTTTTTT. As protein: CSAKTGDVGELFF.

The V call is TRBV5-1, the J call TRBJ2-2; D ambiguous. The CDR3 is 14 amino acids. Trimming left V 2 bases short and J 6 bases short, with 11 bases between. The germline gives CDR1 SGHRS, CDR2 YFSETQ. This CDR3 is CASSFADLSGELFF. The CDR3, as DNA: TGCGCCAGCAGCTTCGCGGACCTCTCCGGGGAGCTGTTTTTT.

The chain employs TRBV20-1 and TRBJ1-4; TRBD1 matches at 7 bases. CDR3 size: 15 residues. Germline V gene lookup returns CDR1 DFQATT and CDR2 SNEGSKA (reference sequence). Trimming removed 6 bases from V and 8 bases from J; junction bases left unmatched: 15. The CDR3 nucleotides read TGCAGTGCCCGGAACCCCGGGACAGCCCAAGAAAAACTGTTTTTT. As protein: CSARNPGTAQEKLFF.

This chain connects TRBV2 to TRBJ1-1, with unresolved D. Trimming removed 2 bases at V and 7 bases at J, with 5 bases between. Germline V gene sequence: CDR1 SNHLY, CDR2 FYNNEI. The CDR3 is 11 residues long. The CDR3 region is CASSEPSEAFF. CDR3 DNA: TGTGCCAGCAGTGAACCAAGTGAAGCTTTCTTT.

There are a few counts of this clonotype. This chain links TRBV10-3 with TRBJ2-3, with D unclear. Looked up from germline, CDR1 is ENHRY and CDR2 is SYGVKD. Trimming removed 2 bases from V and 5 bases from J, with 5 bases in between. The CDR3 loop spans 12 amino acids. The CDR3 DNA is TGTGCCATCAGTGAGCTTGAAGATACGCAGTATTTT. Amino acid sequence: CAISELEDTQYF.

In its sample, this clonotype was seen once. V and J are TRBV25-1 and TRBJ2-5; D is unclear. Trimming shortened V by 1 base and J by 2 bases, and 17 bases separated the two germline ends. The CDR3 extends over 17 amino acids. Per the germline V gene, CDR1 is MGHDK and CDR2 is SYGVNS. The CDR3 here is CASSELFPRKAQETQYF. The CDR3, as DNA: TGTGCCAGCAGTGAATTGTTCCCCCGAAAAGCACAAGAGACCCAGTACTTC.

V is TRBV12-3 or TRBV12-4 and J is TRBJ1-4, with 9 bases identical to TRBD1. This CDR3 comprises 14 residues. The trim removed 6 bases at V and 8 bases at J, leaving 7 bases unmatched. This CDR3 is CASSQTGGDEKLFF. Written as DNA, the CDR3 is TGTGCCAGCAGCCAAACAGGGGGCGACGAAAAACTGTTTTTT.

The J gene is TRBJ2-3, the V gene TRBV7-8, with D perhaps TRBD1 (5 bases). This CDR3 has 16 amino acids. The germline gives CDR1 SGHVS, CDR2 FQNEAQ. The V and J ends lost 1 base and 1 base respectively, with 12 bases between them. In DNA, the CDR3 is TGTGCCAGCAGCTTAGAATCAGGGCCCGGCACAGATACGCAGTATTTT. Its protein product is CASSLESGPGTDTQYF. Looking up the rest from reference TRBV7-8 and TRBJ2-3 gives the full variable domain: GAGVSQSPRYKVAKRGQDVALRCDPISGHVSLFWYQQALGQGPEFLTYFQNEAQLDKSGLPSDRFFAERPEGSVSTLKIQRTQQEDSAVYLCASSLESGPGTDTQYFGPGTRLTVL.

V usage is TRBV11-1 and J usage is TRBJ1-1; D ambiguous. The CDR3 loop spans 13 amino acids. The V gene's germline CDR1 is SGHAT and CDR2 FQDESV (reference sequence). Trimming pared 4 bases from V and 5 bases from J, leaving 11 bases between. The CDR3 DNA follows: TGTGCCAGCAGCTCTATGCTTTCAACTGAAGCTTTCTTT. This translates into CASSSMLSTEAFF. The complete variable domain, with remaining parts taken from reference TRBV11-1 and TRBJ1-1, reads EAEVAQSPRYKITEKSQAVAFWCDPISGHATLYWYRQILGQGPELLVQFQDESVVDDSQLPKDRFSAERLKGVDSTLKIQPAELGDSAMYLCASSSMLSTEAFFGQGTRLTVV.

This chain uses TRBV29-1 with TRBJ1-2; a possible D gene is TRBD1 (5 bases). The CDR3 spans 12 residues. Trimming left V 4 bases short and J 0 bases short, with 6 bases between. CDR1 and CDR2 from the germline V gene are SQVTM and ANQGSEA. The CDR3 loop reads CSVVDTNYGYTF. The CDR3 DNA is TGCAGCGTTGTGGACACTAACTATGGCTACACCTTC. Filled out from reference TRBV29-1 and TRBJ1-2, the complete variable domain reads SAVISQKPSRDICQRGTSLTIQCQVDSQVTMMFWYRQQPGQSLTLIATANQGSEATYESGFVIDKFPISRPNLTFSTLTVSNMSPEDSSIYLCSVVDTNYGYTFGSGTRLTVV.

The rearrangement uses TRBV20-1 and TRBJ2-3; the match to TRBD2 covers 12 bases. The germline CDR1 and CDR2 sequences are DFQATT and SNEGSKA (reference sequence). The CDR3 contains 16 residues. Trimming took 5 bases from V and 3 from J; bases not matched to a gene: 9. CDR3 bases: TGCAGTGCTTCTAAGCGGACTAGCGGGGTAACAGATACGCAGTATTTT. This encodes CSASKRTSGVTDTQYF.